The 18 T cell receptor beta chains below all came from one sample that was sequenced in a study of blood T cell repertoires in COVID-19. Clones were read by immunoSEQ multiplex PCR, and TCRdb kept only the in-frame ones, dropping some. The sample includes more than 200,000 clones, roughly 91% of them seen just once. Input material: PBMCs or T cells enriched from blood (not recorded which). The receptors come from a woman aged 25 to 45 with acute COVID-19.

The genes are TRBV30 and TRBJ1-5; 7 bases are a match to TRBD1. Trimming removed 3 bases from V and 8 bases from J; junction bases left unmatched: 10. CDR1 and CDR2 (germline): GTSNPN, SVGIG (reference sequence). CDR3 size: 14 residues. In nucleotides, the CDR3 is TGTGCCTGGAGCTTGGGCAGGGGGTGGGAGCCCCAGCATTTT. This codes for CAWSLGRGWEPQHF.

The rearrangement uses TRBV11-1 and TRBJ2-2; 11 bases line up with TRBD1. This CDR3 region has 16 residues. V trimming: 7 bases; J trimming: 4 bases; junction bases outside the gene matches: 8. Looked up from germline, CDR1 is SGHAT and CDR2 is FQDESV (reference sequence). The CDR3 sequence: CASTYGQGAATGELFF. In DNA, the CDR3 is TGTGCCAGCACTTACGGACAGGGGGCCGCCACCGGGGAGCTGTTTTTT.

About this clone itself: Other nucleotide sequences in the sample specify the same CDR3. The chain combines TRBV6-5 with TRBJ1-5; D is possibly TRBD1 (6 bases). Germline V gives CDR1 MNHEY, CDR2 SVGAGI. Trimming took 8 bases from V and 7 from J, leaving 6 bases between them. The CDR3 length is 10 residues. CDR3 bases: TGTGCCAGCGGGGGCCAGCCCCAGCATTTT. Translating gives CASGGQPQHF.

The rearrangement joins TRBV29-1 to TRBJ2-7, with 9 bases matching TRBD1. V gave up 4 bases and J gave up 5 bases; unmatched junction bases: 9. The CDR3 is made up of 14 amino acids. Germline V gene data show CDR1 as SQVTM and CDR2 as ANQGSEA. CDR3: CSVVFGTGHDEQYF. DNA of the CDR3: TGCAGCGTTGTCTTTGGGACAGGGCACGACGAGCAGTACTTC.

V usage is TRBV5-6 and J usage is TRBJ2-7; D gene ambiguous. Germline lookup yields CDR1 SGHDT and CDR2 YYEEEE. The CDR3 length is 13 residues. The V end lost 4 bases, the J end lost 0 bases, and 8 bases lay between the germline ends. The CDR3 bases are TGTGCCAGCAGCCTGGTGAGCTCCTACGAGCAGTACTTC. It codes for CASSLVSSYEQYF.

This clone occurred many times. In the same sample, other DNA sequences code for this CDR3. V usage is TRBV5-4 and J usage is TRBJ2-7; D is perhaps TRBD1 (5 bases). V shed 0 bases and J shed 2 bases, with 9 bases lying between them. Germline V gene lookup returns CDR1 SGHNT and CDR2 YYREEE (reference sequence). The CDR3 consists of 14 residues. The CDR3 DNA sequence: TGTGCCAGCAGCTTGGAGGACACCACCTACGAGCAGTACTTC. It specifies CASSLEDTTYEQYF.

The chain uses TRBV5-1 and TRBJ1-2; 9 bases agree with TRBD1. After removal of 1 base from V and 5 bases from J, the junction contained 12 bases not matched to a gene. The CDR3 is 17 residues long. Germline CDR1 SGHRS, CDR2 YFSETQ. CDR3 residues: CASSLPPTGTGFYGYTF. The CDR3 DNA follows: TGCGCCAGCAGCTTGCCCCCTACCGGGACAGGGTTTTATGGCTACACCTTC.

The rearrangement joins TRBV27 to TRBJ1-1, with D possibly being TRBD1 (5 bases). V lost 6 bases and J lost 4, with 12 bases in between. CDR1 and CDR2 (germline): MNHEY, SMNVEV (reference sequence). The CDR3 is 13 residues long. CDR3 bases: TGTGCCAGCAGCCAGTCCAGGGCCACTGAAGCTTTCTTT. Encoded protein: CASSQSRATEAFF.

The chain uses TRBV5-5 and TRBJ2-3; 8 nucleotides agree with TRBD1. CDR3 size: 16 residues. Trimming removed 6 bases from V and 6 bases from J; junction bases left unmatched: 15. Germline assignment: CDR1 SGHKS and CDR2 YYEKEE (reference sequence). The CDR3: CASMLGPGQEGDTQYF. Written as DNA, the CDR3 is TGTGCCAGCATGCTCGGCCCGGGACAGGAGGGGGATACGCAGTATTTT.

The chain employs TRBV6-5 and TRBJ2-5; TRBD2 aligns across 8 bases. With V trimmed by 4 bases and J by 5 bases, 3 bases remained unmatched. The germline V gene encodes CDR1 MNHEY and CDR2 SVGAGI. CDR3 length: 13 amino acids. The CDR3: CASSLAGLETQYF. The CDR3 DNA follows: TGTGCCAGCAGTTTAGCGGGGCTTGAGACCCAGTACTTC.

The chain couples TRBV5-4 to TRBJ1-2; the match to TRBD1 covers 7 bases. In germline, CDR1 is SGHNT, CDR2 YYREEE (reference sequence). The CDR3 runs to 14 residues. V lost 0 bases and J lost 4; bases outside the gene matches: 3. This CDR3 is CASSLGDSAYGYTF. The CDR3 DNA follows: TGTGCCAGCAGCTTGGGGGACAGCGCCTATGGCTACACCTTC.

The chain is built from TRBV2 and TRBJ1-1, with 8 bases fitting TRBD1. V trimming: 2 bases; J trimming: 8 bases; junction bases outside the gene matches: 7. Looked up from germline, CDR1 is SNHLY and CDR2 is FYNNEI. The CDR3 runs to 14 residues. The CDR3: CASSELGQGAEAFF. DNA for the CDR3: TGTGCCAGCAGTGAATTAGGGCAGGGGGCAGAAGCTTTCTTT.

As to this clone: The sample contains more than one DNA sequence encoding this CDR3. This chain uses TRBV18 with TRBJ1-1; 7 bases fit TRBD1. Germline loops: CDR1 KGHSH, CDR2 LQKENI. The CDR3 is made up of 15 amino acids. V dropped 3 bases and J dropped 3; count of bases not matched to a gene: 7. CDR3 bases: TGTGCCAGCTCACCTGGCGACAGGGTGGACACTGAAGCTTTCTTT. It specifies CASSPGDRVDTEAFF. Full variable domain (remainder filled in from reference TRBV18 and TRBJ1-1): NAGVMQNPRHLVRRRGQEARLRCSPMKGHSHVYWYRQLPEEGLKFMVYLQKENIIDESGMPKERFSAEFPKEGPSILRIQQVVRGDSAAYFCASSPGDRVDTEAFFGQGTRLTVV.

The chain uses TRBV9 and TRBJ1-1; TRBD1 is a possible D gene (5 bases). V gave up 0 bases and J gave up 0 bases, with 15 bases separating them. CDR3 size: 17 residues. Per germline, CDR1 SGDLS and CDR2 YYNGEE. The CDR3 spells CASSVAARTSLNTEAFF. CDR3 nucleotide sequence: TGTGCCAGCAGCGTAGCTGCCAGGACATCGTTGAACACTGAAGCTTTCTTT.

The chain recombines TRBV7-3 with TRBJ1-1; TRBD1 might be the D (5 bases). Trimming removed 5 bases from V and 6 bases from J, with 13 bases in between. The CDR3 runs 13 residues. Germline V gene lookup returns CDR1 SGHTA and CDR2 FQGTGA. The DNA of the CDR3 is TGTGCCAGCAGCCCCATCAGGGAGGCTGAAGCTTTCTTT. Its translation is CASSPIREAEAFF.

The V gene is TRBV27, the J gene TRBJ1-4; 8 bases fit TRBD1. Germline loops: CDR1 MNHEY, CDR2 SMNVEV (reference sequence). V lost 6 bases to trimming and J lost 1 base; unmatched junction nucleotides: 16. The CDR3 length is 19 residues. CDR3 DNA: TGTGCCAGCAGGCACGCGTCCGGGACAGGTGGGAAAACTAATGAAAAACTGTTTTTT. As protein: CASRHASGTGGKTNEKLFF.

The genes are TRBV7-6 and TRBJ2-3, with 9 bases matching TRBD2. This CDR3 spans 14 amino acids. Germline CDR1 SGHVS, CDR2 FNYEAQ. The trim removed 5 bases at V and 2 bases at J, leaving 2 bases unmatched. The CDR3 DNA reads TGTGCCAGCAGCCGGACTAGCGTCACAGATACGCAGTATTTT. Translation gives CASSRTSVTDTQYF.

To note about this clone: The sample holds other DNA sequences that translate to the same CDR3. This chain uses TRBV28 with TRBJ1-2; D is uncertain. Germline CDR1 reads MDHEN; CDR2 reads SYDVKM. The germline V and J ends were trimmed by 3 bases and 2 bases, with 7 bases remaining between them. The CDR3 runs 13 residues. DNA for the CDR3: TGTGCCAGCAGTTTGACGGGAAACTATGGCTACACCTTC. Translated: CASSLTGNYGYTF.